In its sample, the clone carrying this T cell receptor (beta chain) ranks as medium-sized. What it binds is not known. Method: immunoSEQ multiplex PCR; TCRdb's copy keeps in-frame clones and lacks some. The table shows around 66,000 clones, with 90% to 95% occurring only once. Autoimmune disease history or systemic immunosuppression led to patient exclusion. Blood sampling was done at baseline, cycle 4 day 1, and cycle 7 day 1. These data come from a study of OX40 agonist ivuxolimab in advanced cancers. Study as a whole: Every patient in dose escalation had hepatocellular carcinoma, melanoma, renal cell or head and neck cancer.

The germline V gene encodes CDR1 LNHDA and CDR2 SQIVND (reference sequence). Trimming took off 1 base at V and 4 bases at J, with 14 bases between the two ends. The length of the CDR3 is 15 residues. General study findings and limits: Near-lowest levels of clonal expansion characterized partial responders at 0.1-3.0 mg/kg.

The sequencing used CD4+ or CD8+ T cells sorted from blood, collected in a trial of the OX40 agonist ivuxolimab. This sequence originates from an adult with an advanced solid tumor such as melanoma, head and neck, liver or kidney cancer. The V call is TRBV19, the J call TRBJ2-7, with a tentative D call TRBD2 (6 bases). The DNA of the CDR3 is TGTGCCAGTAGTATAGGAAATGCGGGAACTTACGAGCAGTACTTC. Protein product: CASSIGNAGTYEQYF.